The 21 T cell receptor beta chains below come from one sample, sequenced in a study of blood T cell repertoires in COVID-19. Sequenced by immunoSEQ multiplex PCR; TCRdb stores in-frame clones only, minus some. This sample yields under 350,000 clones, of which approximately 90% are seen a single time; about 4.6% belongs to the top ten. Material: peripheral blood. These receptors were taken from a man aged 35 to 55 with acute or convalescent COVID-19.

V gene TRBV27 combines with J gene TRBJ1-4; D might be TRBD1 (5 bases). Germline CDR1 reads MNHEY; CDR2 reads SMNVEV (reference sequence). The CDR3 runs 18 residues. V was shortened by 8 bases and J by 0 bases, with 22 bases between the two germline ends. CDR3 nucleotides: TGTGCCAGCCCCGCGGGGGTACACCCCTCGGCAACTAATGAAAAACTGTTTTTT. Protein: CASPAGVHPSATNEKLFF.

This chain connects TRBV5-1 to TRBJ2-3, with 14 bases that match TRBD2. CDR3 length: 18 amino acids. The germline CDR1 and CDR2 sequences are SGHRS and YFSETQ. V shed 3 bases and J 4 bases; nucleotides not matched to a gene: 10. CDR3 region: CASSSRLAGGPAADTQYF. The CDR3 bases are TGCGCCAGCAGCTCCCGACTAGCGGGGGGGCCCGCTGCAGATACGCAGTATTTT.

Written as DNA, the CDR3 is TGCGCCAGCACGGGGGTAGGCGGGGCCAACGTCCTGACTTTC. It yields the protein CASTGVGGANVLTF. The chain recombines TRBV5-1 with TRBJ2-6; tentatively, D is TRBD2 (6 bases). The CDR3 length is 14 residues. The V and J ends lost 6 bases and 4 bases respectively, with 11 bases between them. Germline lookup yields CDR1 SGHRS and CDR2 YFSETQ. Filled out from reference TRBV5-1 and TRBJ2-6, the complete variable domain reads KAGVTQTPRYLIKTRGQQVTLSCSPISGHRSVSWYQQTPGQGLQFLFEYFSETQRNKGNFPGRFSGRQFSNSRSEMNVSTLELGDSALYLCASTGVGGANVLTFGAGSRLTVL.

This chain links TRBV19 with TRBJ1-2; the D gene is possibly TRBD1 (6 bases). The ends were cut back, 0 bases at V and 2 bases at J, with 10 bases in the middle. Germline assignment: CDR1 LNHDA and CDR2 SQIVND (reference sequence). This CDR3 has 15 amino acids. CDR3 bases: TGTGCCAGTAGTATAGAGACAGGTCTCAACTATGGCTACACCTTC. As protein: CASSIETGLNYGYTF.

V usage is TRBV15 and J usage is TRBJ2-7; 7 bases align to TRBD2. With V trimmed by 1 base and J by 2 bases, 2 bases remained unmatched. The CDR3 is 14 residues long. Germline V gene data show CDR1 as LNHNV and CDR2 as YYDKDF (reference sequence). The CDR3 is CATSRVGTTYEQYF. CDR3 sequence (DNA): TGTGCCACCAGCAGAGTAGGGACTACCTACGAGCAGTACTTC.

The chain joins TRBV9 to TRBJ1-3; possibly TRBD1 for D (6 bases). The germline gives CDR1 SGDLS, CDR2 YYNGEE. Trimming took off 4 bases at V and 3 bases at J, with 17 bases between the two ends. This CDR3 contains 16 residues. Here the CDR3 DNA reads TGTGCCAGCAGCCCAAGAGGGGGGGCTAATGGAAACACCATATATTTT. Translation gives CASSPRGGANGNTIYF.

This clone was recorded once. This chain connects TRBV5-1 to TRBJ1-1; 8 bases map to TRBD1. V was clipped by 4 bases and J by 4 bases; unmatched bases: 6. Germline V gene data show CDR1 as SGHRS and CDR2 as YFSETQ. The CDR3 has 14 amino acids. The CDR3 DNA is TGCGCCAGCAGCCAAGGACAGGGCGTCACTGAAGCTTTCTTT. Amino acid sequence: CASSQGQGVTEAFF. The full variable domain, in which reference TRBV5-1 and TRBJ1-1 provide the parts outside the CDR3, is KAGVTQTPRYLIKTRGQQVTLSCSPISGHRSVSWYQQTPGQGLQFLFEYFSETQRNKGNFPGRFSGRQFSNSRSEMNVSTLELGDSALYLCASSQGQGVTEAFFGQGTRLTVV.

The chain recombines TRBV5-1 with TRBJ1-1; 7 bases line up with TRBD1. Germline V gene sequence: CDR1 SGHRS, CDR2 YFSETQ. V shed 0 bases, J shed 3 bases, and the junction held 8 bases outside the gene matches. The CDR3 covers 16 residues. The CDR3 DNA follows: TGCGCCAGCAGCTTGGGAACAGGGGCGGTGGACACTGAAGCTTTCTTT. Protein product: CASSLGTGAVDTEAFF.

This chain links TRBV24-1 with TRBJ2-1; 11 nucleotides agree with TRBD1. CDR3 length: 16 residues. Trimming took 3 bases from V and 4 from J; bases not matched to a gene: 4. CDR1 is KGHDR, CDR2 SFDVKD, per germline. The CDR3 DNA sequence: TGTGCCACCAGTGATACCGGGACAGGGGGTTACAATGAGCAGTTCTTC. It translates to CATSDTGTGGYNEQFF.

The V gene is TRBV20-1, the J gene TRBJ2-7; maybe TRBD1 (6 bases). V was cut by 3 bases and J by 5 bases, with 14 bases left in between. Germline V CDR1 and CDR2: DFQATT, SNEGSKA (reference sequence). The length of the CDR3 is 13 residues. CDR3: CSASAGAEDEQYF. The CDR3, as DNA: TGCAGTGCTAGTGCAGGGGCGGAGGACGAGCAGTACTTC.

This chain links TRBV3-1 (or the pseudogene TRBV3-2) with TRBJ2-1, with 9 bases matching TRBD2. In germline, CDR1 is LGHDT, CDR2 YNNKEL (reference sequence). The CDR3 contains 16 residues. V was pared by 4 bases and J by 6 bases, with 10 bases of the junction left unmatched. This CDR3 reads CASSPRLAGRSNEQFF. CDR3 sequence (DNA): TGTGCCAGCAGCCCCCGTCTAGCGGGGAGATCCAATGAGCAGTTCTTC.

To note about this clone: Within the sample, other DNA sequences also encode this same CDR3. This sequence joins TRBV5-1 and TRBJ1-1; 7 bases are shared with TRBD1. The CDR3 runs 14 residues. The V gene's germline CDR1 is SGHRS and CDR2 YFSETQ. With 4 bases clipped from V and 2 bases from J, the junction kept 5 bases outside the gene matches. CDR3 bases: TGCGCCAGCAGCCTAGACAGGGTTAACACTGAAGCTTTCTTT. Translated, it gives CASSLDRVNTEAFF.

The chain is built from TRBV10-3 and TRBJ1-4, with 7 nucleotides matching TRBD1. The CDR3 is 13 amino acids. After removal of 10 bases from V and 5 bases from J, the junction contained 7 bases not matched to a gene. Germline V gives CDR1 ENHRY, CDR2 SYGVKD. The CDR3 loop reads CATNRGSNEKLFF. As DNA, the CDR3 is TGTGCCACCAACAGGGGTTCCAATGAAAAACTGTTTTTT.

V and J are TRBV7-9 and TRBJ1-4; 7 positions agree with TRBD1. Germline trimming cut 5 bases from V and 4 bases from J; bases unmatched to any gene: 7. Germline CDR1 reads SEHNR; CDR2 reads FQNEAQ (reference sequence). This CDR3 has 15 amino acids. CDR3 sequence: CASSLGQEFNEKLFF. The DNA for the CDR3 is TGTGCCAGCAGCCTTGGACAGGAGTTTAATGAAAAACTGTTTTTT.

The chain uses TRBV9 and TRBJ2-1; 14 bases are shared with TRBD2. The CDR3 runs to 16 residues. Per germline, CDR1 SGDLS and CDR2 YYNGEE. The J segment lost 4 bases and the V segment lost 3 bases, leaving 3 bases of the junction unmatched. DNA for the CDR3: TGTGCCAGCAGCGGGACTAGCGGGGGGCTTTACAATGAGCAGTTCTTC. This translates into CASSGTSGGLYNEQFF. The complete variable domain, with remaining parts taken from reference TRBV9 and TRBJ2-1, reads DSGVTQTPKHLITATGQRVTLRCSPRSGDLSVYWYQQSLDQGLQFLIQYYNGEERAKGNILERFSAQQFPDLHSELNLSSLELGDSALYFCASSGTSGGLYNEQFFGPGTRLTVL.

The CDR3 coding sequence is TGCGCCAGCAGCTTGGTACCCGGGGGGGAGCCCCAGCATTTT. Translation gives CASSLVPGGEPQHF. This sequence joins TRBV5-1 and TRBJ1-5; tentative D call: TRBD1 (5 bases). CDR1 and CDR2 from the germline V gene are SGHRS and YFSETQ. Trimming pared 0 bases from V and 8 bases from J, leaving 12 bases between. The CDR3 runs 14 residues.

In this sample, this clone turned up a few times. CDR3 sequence (DNA): TGTGCCAGCAGCCCCTTCTCCGGGACAGGGTTTGGCTACACCTTC. This gives the protein CASSPFSGTGFGYTF. The chain links TRBV7-2 to TRBJ1-2; 9 bases map to TRBD1. The germline gives CDR1 SGHTA, CDR2 FQGNSA. The CDR3 is 15 residues long. Germline trimming cut 5 bases from V and 7 bases from J; bases unmatched to any gene: 11. Together with reference TRBV7-2 and TRBJ1-2, the CDR3 gives the full variable domain: GAGVSQSPSNKVTEKGKDVELRCDPISGHTALYWYRQSLGQGLEFLIYFQGNSAPDKSGLPSDRFSAERTGGSVSTLTIQRTQQEDSAVYLCASSPFSGTGFGYTFGSGTRLTVV.

The chain has TRBV7-6 and TRBJ2-7; 9 bases map to TRBD1. The V gene end was trimmed by 5 bases and the J gene end by 3 bases; junction bases not matched to a gene: 11. CDR1 and CDR2 from the germline V gene are SGHVS and FNYEAQ. The CDR3 length is 16 residues. The CDR3 loop is CASSPSVGTGHYEQYF. In DNA form, the CDR3 reads TGTGCCAGCAGCCCCAGTGTGGGGACAGGGCACTACGAGCAGTACTTC.

As for this clone: The identical CDR3 is also encoded by other nucleotide sequences in the sample. For the CDR3, the DNA is TGTGCCAGCACACAGGGGGCAGGCACTGAAGCTTTCTTT. It translates to CASTQGAGTEAFF. This chain links TRBV2 with TRBJ1-1, with 9 bases identical to TRBD1. The CDR3 is made up of 13 amino acids. CDR1 is SNHLY, CDR2 FYNNEI, per germline. V trimming: 7 bases; J trimming: 4 bases; junction bases outside the gene matches: 4.

V usage is TRBV20-1 and J usage is TRBJ2-3; D is unresolved. Trimming took off 3 bases at V and 0 bases at J, with 16 bases between the two ends. Germline lookup yields CDR1 DFQATT and CDR2 SNEGSKA (reference sequence). The CDR3 runs 16 residues. The CDR3 here is CSASSPRGGSTDTQYF. The CDR3 DNA reads as TGCAGTGCTAGTAGCCCCCGAGGCGGAAGCACAGATACGCAGTATTTT.

The V gene is TRBV3-1 (or the pseudogene TRBV3-2), the J gene TRBJ2-7; 10 bases agree with TRBD1. Per the germline V gene, CDR1 is LGHDT and CDR2 is YNNKEL (reference sequence). The V and J ends lost 5 bases and 6 bases, in that order; junction bases with no gene match: 7. The CDR3 consists of 14 residues. The CDR3 DNA reads TGTGCCAGCAGCTCCGGGACAGGGGCTCGCGAGCAGTACTTC. Its protein is CASSSGTGAREQYF.